The rows below give T cell receptor beta chains drawn from one sample of a study of cytomegalovirus exposure and HLA in healthy donors. TCRdb's table, derived via immunoSEQ multiplex PCR, lists solely in-frame clones and lacks some. The table includes about 150,000 clones, approximately 88% detected once. Sequenced input: PBMCs. Receptor source: a boy aged 2-15 years in good health and CMV-seronegative. Each CDR3 is given with its conserved first and last residue. A D gene is named only where the DNA matches it firmly. Some rows have no size entry. The others give once, few or many, or a class for an expanded clone.

clone_size j_call v_call d_call cdr3_aa cdr3_nt
. TRBJ2-7 TRBV7-8 TRBD2 CASRFGLASYEQYF TGTGCCAGCAGATTCGGACTAGCCAGTTACGAGCAGTACTTC
. TRBJ1-1 TRBV18 . CASSPMRDQAFF TGTGCCAGCTCACCGATGCGGGATCAAGCTTTCTTT
. TRBJ1-1 TRBV7-9 . CSSSLLAGNTEAFF TGTTCCAGCAGCTTATTGGCGGGGAACACTGAAGCTTTCTTT
. TRBJ1-2 TRBV7-9 TRBD1 CASSSDRGKVYGYTF TGTGCCAGCAGCTCGGACAGGGGAAAGGTCTATGGCTACACCTTC
. TRBJ2-1 TRBV4-3 TRBD2 CASSQVSGGEQFF TGCGCCAGCAGCCAAGTTAGCGGGGGAGAGCAGTTCTTC
. TRBJ2-7 TRBV4-2 TRBD2 CASSPILAGYEQYF TGTGCCAGCAGCCCAATATTAGCGGGCTACGAGCAGTACTTC
. TRBJ2-3 TRBV6-4 . CASSDSRTDTQYF TGTGCCAGCAGTGACTCGCGAACAGATACGCAGTATTTT
. TRBJ2-3 TRBV5-4 . CASSLYRERDTQYF TGTGCCAGCAGCTTGTACAGGGAGAGAGATACGCAGTATTTT
few TRBJ1-1 TRBV4-3 TRBD1 CASSQTIPGQGRRTEAFF TGCGCCAGCAGCCAAACTATCCCGGGACAGGGTAGGAGGACTGAAGCTTTCTTT
. TRBJ2-7 TRBV19 . CASTPYDQRRRCQSSYEQYF TGTGCCAGTACGCCCTATGATCAACGACGGCGGTGCCAGAGCTCCTACGAGCAGTACTTC
. TRBJ2-7 TRBV11-1 TRBD2 CASTPGSAGGGNYEQYF TGTGCCAGCACCCCCGGATCAGCGGGAGGGGGCAACTACGAGCAGTACTTC
. TRBJ1-5 TRBV10-3 TRBD1 CAIAEAGGQPQHF TGTGCCATCGCGGAGGCAGGGGGTCAGCCCCAGCATTTT
. TRBJ1-1 TRBV5-6 . CASSLGSYMNTEAFF TGTGCCAGCAGCTTAGGGAGTTACATGAACACTGAAGCTTTCTTT
. TRBJ2-1 TRBV6-5 . CASSYGLAGMNEQFF TGTGCCAGCAGTTACGGACTGGCGGGGATGAATGAGCAGTTCTTC
. TRBJ2-1 TRBV7-8 TRBD2 CASSFISGAYNEQFF TGTGCCAGCAGCTTTATAAGCGGGGCGTACAATGAGCAGTTCTTC
. TRBJ2-2 TRBV5-5 . CASSLSGSGTGELFF TGTGCCAGCAGCTTGTCAGGTTCTGGCACCGGGGAGCTGTTTTTT
. TRBJ2-5 TRBV9 . CASSVALGGTQYF TGTGCCAGCAGCGTAGCCCTGGGAGGGACCCAGTACTTC
. TRBJ1-1 TRBV30 . CAWTDRNTEAFF TGTGCCTGGACCGACAGGAACACTGAAGCTTTCTTT
. TRBJ1-4 TRBV18 TRBD1 CASSLATGGNEKLFF TGTGCCAGCTCACTCGCGACAGGGGGGAATGAAAAACTGTTTTTT
few TRBJ2-7 TRBV5-6 . CASSLDPSGIYEQYF TGTGCCAGCAGCTTGGACCCCTCAGGAATCTACGAGCAGTACTTC
. TRBJ2-1 TRBV5-4 . CASSPRREREQFF TGTGCCAGCAGCCCCCGTCGTGAGCGTGAGCAGTTCTTC
. TRBJ1-1 TRBV5-8 . CASSLGRGNTEAFF TGTGCCAGCAGCTTGGGCAGGGGTAACACTGAAGCTTTCTTT
. TRBJ1-1 TRBV10-2 . CASRTGGGYTEAFF TGCGCCAGCAGGACAGGAGGTGGATACACTGAAGCTTTCTTT
. TRBJ2-7 TRBV7-2 TRBD1 CASSFRGQGGPRHEQYF TGTGCCAGCAGCTTCAGAGGGCAAGGGGGCCCCCGGCACGAGCAGTACTTC
. TRBJ2-5 TRBV2 . CASSETGSETQYF TGTGCCAGCAGTGAAACAGGGAGCGAGACCCAGTACTTC
. TRBJ2-5 TRBV14 . CASSRRGPGPFLQETQYF TGTGCCAGCAGCCGCCGCGGGCCAGGACCATTCCTCCAAGAGACCCAGTACTTC
few TRBJ2-5 TRBV13 TRBD1 CASSLDRESETQYF TGTGCCAGCAGCTTGGACAGGGAGTCAGAGACCCAGTACTTC
. TRBJ2-5 TRBV7-9 TRBD1 CASSLGRGGETQYF TGTGCCAGCAGCTTAGGACGAGGGGGCGAGACCCAGTACTTC
. TRBJ2-7 TRBV6-5 TRBD2 CASSSTSTSGSYEQYF TGTGCCAGCAGTTCTACCTCGACTAGCGGGAGCTACGAGCAGTACTTC
once TRBJ2-7 TRBV27 . CASSLRQTSYEQYF TGTGCCAGCAGTCTGAGACAGACGAGTTACGAGCAGTACTTC
. TRBJ1-6 TRBV5-1 TRBD1 CASSLTSGTGDSPLHF TGCGCCAGCAGCTTGACGTCCGGGACAGGGGATTCACCCCTCCACTTT
few TRBJ1-3 TRBV19 . CASSMVAGNTIYF TGTGCCAGTAGTATGGTCGCGGGAAACACCATATATTTT
. TRBJ1-4 TRBV5-6 TRBD1 CASSVQGIRANEKLFF TGTGCCAGCAGCGTACAGGGGATCAGGGCTAATGAAAAACTGTTTTTT
. TRBJ2-1 TRBV19 TRBD2 CASSSRLAGLYNEQFF TGTGCCAGTAGTTCAAGACTAGCGGGGCTGTACAATGAGCAGTTCTTC
. TRBJ1-1 TRBV9 TRBD1 CASSVGPGGLANTEAFF TGTGCCAGCAGCGTAGGTCCAGGGGGCTTGGCGAACACTGAAGCTTTCTTT
. TRBJ1-2 TRBV6-5 . CASSKGDLSGYTF TGTGCCAGCAGTAAAGGAGATCTAAGCGGCTACACCTTC
. TRBJ1-2 TRBV5-6 TRBD1 CASSSWTGGDYGYTF TGTGCCAGCAGCTCTTGGACAGGGGGCGACTATGGCTACACCTTC
. TRBJ1-2 TRBV2 . CASSVRDNYGYTF TGTGCCAGCAGTGTCAGGGATAACTATGGCTACACCTTC
. TRBJ2-1 TRBV9 . CASSVDGSPSNNEQFF TGTGCCAGCAGCGTAGACGGGAGCCCGTCTAACAATGAGCAGTTCTTC
once TRBJ2-5 TRBV14 TRBD2 CASSHGLAGGGTQYF TGTGCCAGCAGCCACGGACTAGCGGGGGGAGGGACCCAGTACTTC
. TRBJ1-4 TRBV15 . CATRPSGFEKLFF TGTGCCACCAGACCAAGCGGGTTTGAAAAACTGTTTTTT
. TRBJ2-3 TRBV7-9 . CASSLLQERDTQYF TGTGCCAGCAGCTTACTGCAGGAAAGGGATACGCAGTATTTT
. TRBJ2-7 TRBV11-3 TRBD2 CASSPIAGVGEQYF TGTGCCAGCAGCCCGATAGCGGGAGTCGGCGAGCAGTACTTC
. TRBJ1-1 TRBV2 . CASTPNRQANTEAFF TGTGCCAGCACCCCGAACCGACAGGCGAACACTGAAGCTTTCTTT